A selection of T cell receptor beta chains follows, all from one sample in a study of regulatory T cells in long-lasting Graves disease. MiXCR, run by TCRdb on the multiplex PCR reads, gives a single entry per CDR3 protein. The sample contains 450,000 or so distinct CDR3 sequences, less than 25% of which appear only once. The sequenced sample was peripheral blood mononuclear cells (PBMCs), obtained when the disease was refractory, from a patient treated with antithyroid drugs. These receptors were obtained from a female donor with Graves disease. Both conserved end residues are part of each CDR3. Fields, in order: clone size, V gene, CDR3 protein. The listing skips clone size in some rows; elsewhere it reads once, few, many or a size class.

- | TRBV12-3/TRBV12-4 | CASFQGGANVLTF
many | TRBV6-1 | CASSTPGVWGYF
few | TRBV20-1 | CSAYSGRPGETQYF
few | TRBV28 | CASTDVGTYEQYF
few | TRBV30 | CAWGALNTEAFF
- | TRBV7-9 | CASSAAGQSSYEQYF
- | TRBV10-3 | CAISESGTGVGYEQYF
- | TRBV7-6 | CASSLEALGLAGYEQYF
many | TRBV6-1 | CASSLHYNSPLHF
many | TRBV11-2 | CASSLALRTGDGQTQYF
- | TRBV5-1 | CASYPPGGGYTF
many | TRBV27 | CASSPWTGYDEKLFF
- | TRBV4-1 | CASSQESRSFDEQYF
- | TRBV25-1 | CASSRLGTGGPETQYF
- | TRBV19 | CASSIGQVAYEQYF
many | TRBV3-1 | CASSRDLWGASTEAFF
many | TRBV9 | CASSSGQGVTYEQYF
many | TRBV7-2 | CASSLTPLMMPLHF
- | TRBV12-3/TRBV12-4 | CASSFRGRADTQYF
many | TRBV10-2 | CASSRTSAYSYEQYF
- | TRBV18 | CASSPRSDRVTEAFF
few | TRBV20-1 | CSARDTVHTYEQYF